The 27 T cell receptor beta chains below come from one sample, sequenced in a study of cytomegalovirus exposure and HLA in healthy donors. Researchers ran the PCR with 60 Vbeta and 13 Jbeta primers. This table comes from immunoSEQ multiplex PCR, and its TCRdb copy is limited to in-frame clones, with some not included. Altogether about 140,000 clones are present, approximately 80% being singletons, with the ten largest covering almost 2.5%. The sample taken for sequencing was PBMCs. The receptor source for this set is a boy aged 2 to 10 in good health and CMV-seronegative.

V gene TRBV29-1 combines with J gene TRBJ2-7, with TRBD2 matching 10 bases. Germline V lookup: CDR1 SQVTM, CDR2 ANQGSEA. V shed 5 bases and J 3 bases; nucleotides not matched to a gene: 7. This CDR3 region has 14 residues. DNA for the CDR3: TGCAGCGTTATCGGGACTAGCGTGAACTACGAGCAGTACTTC. Its translation: CSVIGTSVNYEQYF.

The V gene is TRBV6-6, the J gene TRBJ2-1; TRBD2 matches at 8 bases. Germline CDR1 and CDR2: MNHNY and SVGAGI (reference sequence). V lost 0 bases, J lost 2 bases, and 3 bases stayed unmatched. The CDR3 runs to 16 residues. This CDR3 reads CASSYSLRGAYNEQFF. The CDR3 DNA reads TGTGCCAGCAGTTACTCCTTGCGGGGGGCCTACAATGAGCAGTTCTTC.

This chain joins TRBV7-9 and TRBJ2-7; the match to TRBD1 covers 11 bases. V lost 5 bases to trimming and J lost 11 bases; unmatched junction nucleotides: 14. This CDR3 has 15 amino acids. Germline values: CDR1 SEHNR, CDR2 FQNEAQ (reference sequence). CDR3: CASSRDGDRGRGKYF. The CDR3 coding sequence is TGTGCCAGCAGCAGAGATGGGGACAGGGGGAGAGGCAAGTACTTC.

The chain has TRBV19 and TRBJ1-3; TRBD1 is a possible D gene (6 bases). The end of the DNA is better explained by TRBJ2-2, so the J call may be wrong. Germline CDR1 LNHDA, CDR2 SQIVND (reference sequence). The CDR3 covers 14 residues. CDR3 sequence reads: CASSLTGTTGELFF. In nucleotides, the CDR3 is TGTGCCAGTAGTCTGACAGGTACCACCGGGGAGCTGTTTTTT.

The chain combines TRBV19 with TRBJ2-7, with 10 bases matching TRBD1. The germline V gene encodes CDR1 LNHDA and CDR2 SQIVND (reference sequence). There are 14 residues in the CDR3. The V and J ends lost 5 bases and 9 bases, in that order; junction bases with no gene match: 10. The CDR3 region has the DNA TGTGCCAGTAGTCGAGGGACAGGGGCGATGGGGCAGTACTTC. Translated: CASSRGTGAMGQYF.

The chain has TRBV7-6 and TRBJ2-3, with D unclear. This CDR3 contains 15 residues. The V gene's germline CDR1 is SGHVS and CDR2 FNYEAQ. Trimming cost V 5 bases and J 3 bases, with 15 bases left between them. The CDR3 DNA sequence: TGTGCCAGCAGCCTAGGGTCTCCGGTTACAGATACGCAGTATTTT. Translation gives CASSLGSPVTDTQYF.

This clone was seen a few times. This rearrangement joins TRBV20-1 to TRBJ1-2, with D perhaps TRBD1 (6 bases). The CDR3 extends over 11 amino acids. The V end lost 2 bases, the J end lost 8 bases, and 9 bases lay between the germline ends. From germline, CDR1 is DFQATT and CDR2 SNEGSKA (reference sequence). The CDR3 loop reads CSARLGQGYTF. DNA of the CDR3: TGCAGTGCTAGATTAGGACAGGGCTACACCTTC.

As DNA, the CDR3 is TGTGCCAGCAGCCGACCGGGACTAGCGGGAGGTAAGGCCTACAATGAGCAGTTCTTC. This translates into CASSRPGLAGGKAYNEQFF. The rearrangement links TRBV5-6 to TRBJ2-1, with 15 bases lining up with TRBD2. The V and J ends lost 4 bases and 2 bases, in that order; junction bases with no gene match: 10. CDR1 and CDR2 from the germline V gene are SGHDT and YYEEEE. The CDR3 length is 19 residues.

V is TRBV6-5 and J is TRBJ1-1, with 7 bases lining up with TRBD1. CDR1 and CDR2 (germline): MNHEY, SVGAGI. Trimming removed 6 bases from V and 3 bases from J; junction bases left unmatched: 10. CDR3 length equals 15 residues. In DNA, the CDR3 is TGTGCCAGCAGCTCCACAGGGGCGGGGTACACTGAAGCTTTCTTT. It translates to CASSSTGAGYTEAFF.

The chain carries TRBV10-3 and TRBJ2-5; D perhaps matches TRBD1 (5 bases). Trimming cost V 5 bases and J 3 bases, with 10 bases left between them. Germline CDR1 is ENHRY and CDR2 is SYGVKD. The length of the CDR3 is 13 residues. CDR3 sequence (DNA): TGTGCCATCAGTCTAGGGGCGGAAGAGACCCAGTACTTC. Its protein product is CAISLGAEETQYF.

This clone was seen once. The V gene is TRBV18, the J gene TRBJ1-1; 7 bases are a match to TRBD1. V dropped 4 bases and J dropped 7; count of bases not matched to a gene: 6. Looked up from germline, CDR1 is KGHSH and CDR2 is LQKENI. This CDR3 is built from 13 residues. CDR3 sequence: CASSLDSGGEAFF. The CDR3 region has the DNA TGTGCCAGCTCACTCGACTCAGGGGGTGAAGCTTTCTTT.

This chain uses TRBV5-4 with TRBJ1-5; D uncertain. V was trimmed by 0 bases and J by 1 base, leaving 8 bases between them. The CDR3 runs 15 residues. Per the germline V gene, CDR1 is SGHNT and CDR2 is YYREEE (reference sequence). The CDR3 loop reads CASSLDPRSNQPQHF. The CDR3, as DNA: TGTGCCAGCAGCTTGGACCCCAGGAGCAATCAGCCCCAGCATTTT. Using reference TRBV5-4 and TRBJ1-5 for the parts outside the CDR3, the full variable domain is ETGVTQSPTHLIKTRGQQVTLRCSSQSGHNTVSWYQQALGQGPQFIFQYYREEENGRGNFPPRFSGLQFPNYSSELNVNALELDDSALYLCASSLDPRSNQPQHFGDGTRLSIL.

This chain links TRBV12-5 with TRBJ1-2; the D is unclear. V gave up 2 bases and J gave up 0 bases, with 10 bases separating them. The CDR3 spans 15 residues. Germline assignment: CDR1 LGHNT and CDR2 FRNRAP. CDR3 bases: TGTGCTAGTGGTTTGACAGTGTTTGCTAACTATGGCTACACCTTC. The encoded protein is CASGLTVFANYGYTF. The entire variable domain, with the rest obtained from reference TRBV12-5 and TRBJ1-2, is as follows: DARVTQTPRHKVTEMGQEVTMRCQPILGHNTVFWYRQTMMQGLELLAYFRNRAPLDDSGMPKDRFSAEMPDATLATLKIQPSEPRDSAVYFCASGLTVFANYGYTFGSGTRLTVV.

This chain links TRBV4-2 with TRBJ2-5; D is possibly TRBD1 (5 bases). V was pared by 1 base and J by 5 bases, with 14 bases between. The CDR3 consists of 15 residues. Germline V gene data show CDR1 as LGHNA and CDR2 as YNFKEQ. The CDR3 region is CASSQALRGGETQYF. The CDR3 region has the DNA TGTGCCAGCAGCCAAGCTCTTAGGGGTGGGGAGACCCAGTACTTC.

This clone was observed a single time. The chain links TRBV9 to TRBJ1-6, with a tentative D call TRBD1 (5 bases). Germline V gene lookup returns CDR1 SGDLS and CDR2 YYNGEE. V lost 0 bases, J lost 4 bases, and 8 bases lay in between. The CDR3 sequence is 15 residues long. CDR3 DNA sequence: TGTGCCAGCAGCGTAGGGGGGGTATATAATTCACCCCTCCACTTT. Translated: CASSVGGVYNSPLHF.

The chain joins TRBV5-4 to TRBJ1-1; D not resolved. The germline CDR1 and CDR2 sequences are SGHNT and YYREEE (reference sequence). The CDR3 covers 17 residues. V was pared by 5 bases and J by 0 bases, with 20 bases between. CDR3 nucleotide sequence: TGTGCCAGCAGTGTCGGTCGGTCCCTACCGTTGAACACTGAAGCTTTCTTT. It encodes CASSVGRSLPLNTEAFF.

The chain links TRBV2 to TRBJ2-3, with 9 positions matching TRBD2. The trim removed 4 bases at V and 13 bases at J, leaving 12 bases unmatched. The CDR3 is 14 residues long. Germline V gives CDR1 SNHLY, CDR2 FYNNEI. The DNA for the CDR3 is TGTGCCAGCAGTGTGGGCCCAGTTGGGACTAGCAAGTATTTT. Its translation: CASSVGPVGTSKYF.

The CDR3 sequence is CASSLAPKQGSEETQYF. CDR3 in DNA: TGTGCCAGCAGCTTAGCGCCCAAGCAGGGCTCGGAGGAGACCCAGTACTTC. The chain uses TRBV7-2 and TRBJ2-5; the D gene is possibly TRBD1 (5 bases). The V end lost 0 bases, the J end lost 5 bases, and 19 bases lay between the germline ends. The CDR3 covers 17 residues. CDR1 SGHTA and CDR2 FQGNSA come from the germline V gene.

V and J are TRBV5-1 and TRBJ1-1, with TRBD1 identical over 12 bases. After removal of 3 bases from V and 5 bases from J, the junction contained 5 bases not matched to a gene. Germline V gene lookup returns CDR1 SGHRS and CDR2 YFSETQ. This CDR3 has 15 amino acids. This CDR3 is CASSSGTGGVTEAFF. Here the CDR3 DNA reads TGCGCCAGCAGCTCCGGGACAGGGGGCGTGACTGAAGCTTTCTTT.

The chain employs TRBV6-4 and TRBJ2-3, with 8 bases that match TRBD2. V trimming: 8 bases; J trimming: 3 bases; junction bases outside the gene matches: 7. CDR1 and CDR2 from the germline V gene are MRHNA and SNTAGT. The CDR3 runs to 14 residues. The CDR3 loop reads CASGSGGGTDTQYF. DNA for the CDR3: TGTGCCAGCGGGTCTGGCGGGGGGACAGATACGCAGTATTTT.

The chain couples TRBV19 to TRBJ2-1; a possible D gene is TRBD1 (6 bases). This CDR3 contains 15 residues. Germline CDR1 LNHDA, CDR2 SQIVND (reference sequence). V lost 6 bases to trimming and J lost 5 bases, with 17 bases between them. The CDR3 nucleotides read TGTGCCAGTAGCGGCTTTGGGGGCGCGGACAATGAGCAGTTCTTC. Translation gives CASSGFGGADNEQFF.

This clone was counted a few times. In nucleotides, the CDR3 is TGTGCCAGCATCGAGGACAGGCTGGCGGGAAACACCATATATTTT. Encoded protein: CASIEDRLAGNTIYF. This sequence joins TRBV6-1 and TRBJ1-3; 7 nucleotides line up with TRBD1. The CDR3 has 15 amino acids. Germline values: CDR1 MNHNS, CDR2 SASEGT. V shed 7 bases and J 4 bases; nucleotides not matched to a gene: 10.

This sequence joins TRBV6-1 and TRBJ1-2; D unresolved. In germline, CDR1 is MNHNS, CDR2 SASEGT. Between the trimmed V and J ends, which lost 7 bases and 5 bases, there was a span of 20 bases. The CDR3 has 15 amino acids. As DNA, the CDR3 is TGTGCCAGCACGAGATTGGGGAGGGTACCATATGGCTACACCTTC. This gives the protein CASTRLGRVPYGYTF.

The J gene is TRBJ2-1, the V gene TRBV5-6; D possibly corresponds to TRBD2 (5 bases). This CDR3 contains 13 residues. The V and J ends lost 2 bases and 9 bases respectively, with 12 bases between them. The germline CDR1 and CDR2 sequences are SGHDT and YYEEEE. CDR3 coding DNA: TGTGCCAGCAGCTTCGTAAACGAGGGTGAGCAGTTCTTC. Its translation: CASSFVNEGEQFF.

This sequence joins TRBV11-2 and TRBJ2-7; D is ambiguous. The germline V gene encodes CDR1 SGHAT and CDR2 FQNNGV. The V end was cut by 3 bases, the J end by 5 bases, with 5 bases between. This CDR3 spans 11 amino acids. CDR3 sequence (DNA): TGTGCCAGCAGCTTGGCGGACGAGCAGTACTTC. Translated: CASSLADEQYF.

Written as DNA, the CDR3 is TGTGCCACCAGCTTACCCGGGACAGGGGTGACTGAAGCTTTCTTT. This sequence encodes CATSLPGTGVTEAFF. This chain links TRBV15 with TRBJ1-1; 10 bases align to TRBD1. Germline values: CDR1 LNHNV, CDR2 YYDKDF (reference sequence). The J segment lost 5 bases and the V segment lost 5 bases, leaving 8 bases of the junction unmatched. This CDR3 has 15 amino acids.

The rearrangement joins TRBV11-3 to TRBJ2-7; 10 bases are a match to TRBD1. CDR1 SGHNT and CDR2 YENEEA come from the germline V gene. V gave up 5 bases and J gave up 2 bases; unmatched junction bases: 9. The CDR3 has 16 residues. CDR3 amino acids: CASSARDRGTTYEQYF. For the CDR3, the DNA is TGTGCCAGCAGCGCCCGGGACAGGGGAACAACCTACGAGCAGTACTTC.